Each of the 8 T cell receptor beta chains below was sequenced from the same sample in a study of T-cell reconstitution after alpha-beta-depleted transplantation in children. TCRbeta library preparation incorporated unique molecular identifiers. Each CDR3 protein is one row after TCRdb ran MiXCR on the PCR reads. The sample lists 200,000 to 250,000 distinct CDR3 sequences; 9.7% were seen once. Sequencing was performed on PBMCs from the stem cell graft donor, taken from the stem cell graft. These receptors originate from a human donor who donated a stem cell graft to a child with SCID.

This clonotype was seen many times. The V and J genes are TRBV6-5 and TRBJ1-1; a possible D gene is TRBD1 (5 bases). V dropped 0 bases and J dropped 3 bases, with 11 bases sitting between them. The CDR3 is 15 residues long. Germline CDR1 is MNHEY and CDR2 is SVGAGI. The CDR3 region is CASSYSDWGDTEAFF. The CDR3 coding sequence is TGTGCCAGCAGTTACTCAGATTGGGGCGACACTGAAGCTTTCTTT.

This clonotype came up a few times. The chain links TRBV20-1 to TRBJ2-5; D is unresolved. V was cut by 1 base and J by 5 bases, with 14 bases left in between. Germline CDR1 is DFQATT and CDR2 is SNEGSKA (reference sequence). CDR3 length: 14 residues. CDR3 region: CSARAGGKGETQYF. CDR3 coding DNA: TGCAGTGCTAGAGCAGGCGGAAAAGGGGAGACCCAGTACTTC.

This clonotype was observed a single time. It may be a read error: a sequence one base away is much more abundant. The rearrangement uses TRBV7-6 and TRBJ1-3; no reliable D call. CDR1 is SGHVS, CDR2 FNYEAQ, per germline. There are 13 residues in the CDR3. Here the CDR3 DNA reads TGTGCCAGCAGCTTCTCGCCCGGAAACACCATATCTTTT. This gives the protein CASSFSPGNTISF.

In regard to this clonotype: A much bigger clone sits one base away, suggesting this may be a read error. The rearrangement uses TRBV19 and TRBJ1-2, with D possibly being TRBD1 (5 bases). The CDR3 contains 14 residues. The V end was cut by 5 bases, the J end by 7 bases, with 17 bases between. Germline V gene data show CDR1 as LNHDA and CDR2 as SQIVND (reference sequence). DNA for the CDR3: TGTGCCAGTAGTTTCGGACGGGGGAGTGCTGGCTACACCTTC. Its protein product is CASSFGRGSAGYTF.

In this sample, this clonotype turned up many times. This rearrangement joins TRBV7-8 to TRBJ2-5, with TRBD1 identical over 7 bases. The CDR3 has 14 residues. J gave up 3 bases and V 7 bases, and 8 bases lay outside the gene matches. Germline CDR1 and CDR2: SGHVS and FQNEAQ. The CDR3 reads CASTLTGSEETQYF. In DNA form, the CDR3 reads TGTGCCAGCACCCTGACAGGGTCGGAAGAGACCCAGTACTTC.

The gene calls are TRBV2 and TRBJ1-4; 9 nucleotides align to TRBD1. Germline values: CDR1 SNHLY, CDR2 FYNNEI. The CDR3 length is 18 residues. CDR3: CTICLDRGLNPWDEKLFF. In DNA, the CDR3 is TGTACCATCTGTTTGGACAGGGGCCTAAACCCATGGGATGAAAAACTGTTTTTT.

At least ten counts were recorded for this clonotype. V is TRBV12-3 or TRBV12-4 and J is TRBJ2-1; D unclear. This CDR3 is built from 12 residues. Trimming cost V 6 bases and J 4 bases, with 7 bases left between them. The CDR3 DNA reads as TGTGCCAGCAGCCCCAGATACAATGAGCAGTTCTTC. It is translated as CASSPRYNEQFF.

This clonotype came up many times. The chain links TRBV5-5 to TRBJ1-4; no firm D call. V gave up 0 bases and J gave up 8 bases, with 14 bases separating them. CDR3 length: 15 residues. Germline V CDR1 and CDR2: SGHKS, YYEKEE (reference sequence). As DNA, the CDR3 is TGTGCCAGCAGCTTGGGTCCGGGCCTTGGGGAAAAACTGTTTTTT. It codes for CASSLGPGLGEKLFF.